This paragraph reports one TCR beta chain. The sample belongs to a study of regulatory T cells in long-lasting Graves disease. Documented time point: newly diagnosed GD, antithyroid drugs for less than 3 months. There was RNA extracted from PBMCs, and the TCR library was made from it. Both iRepertoire HTBI primers and Arm-PCR of CDR3 regions were used to build the TCR beta libraries. MiXCR, applied by TCRdb to the multiplex PCR reads, yields one record per CDR3 protein. Among about 530,000 distinct CDR3 sequences listed, 16% were seen once. These data are also associated with another study on T cells in Graves' hyperthyroidism and ophthalmopathy. Per that study: Primed by the HTBI set, a first-round RT-PCR was run on the TCR CDR3.

This clonotype was obtained from a woman aged 35-65 years with Graves disease. The sequencing here drew on peripheral blood mononuclear cells (PBMCs), taken at new diagnosis, from a patient treated with antithyroid drugs.

CDR3 loop: CASSVVGMGNQPQHF. The CDR3 coding sequence is TGTGCCAGCAGTGTGGTTGGGATGGGCAATCAGCCCCAGCATTTT. This chain links TRBV12-3 or TRBV12-4 with TRBJ1-5; D not certain. The CDR3 is 15 amino acids. V was clipped by 5 bases and J by 2 bases, with 13 bases between them.